The 21 T cell receptor beta chains given below trace back to one sample, sequenced in a study of T cell responses to AZD1222 COVID-19 vaccine. Some clones are missing from TCRdb's copy, which holds only in-frame ones; the method was immunoSEQ multiplex PCR. Of some 66,000 clones in the sample, about 88% were seen once. The sequenced sample was peripheral blood, obtained on day 0 of AZD1222 vaccination. These TCRs come from an adult in good health.

The chain links TRBV5-1 to TRBJ2-7; TRBD1 might be the D (5 bases). V was pared by 1 base and J by 7 bases, with 12 bases between. CDR1 and CDR2 from the germline V gene are SGHRS and YFSETQ. This CDR3 is built from 13 residues. CDR3: CASSLMPGREQYF. The CDR3 DNA follows: TGCGCCAGCAGCTTGATGCCAGGGCGAGAGCAGTACTTC. The full variable domain, in which reference TRBV5-1 and TRBJ2-7 provide the parts outside the CDR3, is KAGVTQTPRYLIKTRGQQVTLSCSPISGHRSVSWYQQTPGQGLQFLFEYFSETQRNKGNFPGRFSGRQFSNSRSEMNVSTLELGDSALYLCASSLMPGREQYFGPGTRLTVT.

There are a few counts of this clone. J is TRBJ2-5 and V is TRBV11-2, with 9 positions matching TRBD1. CDR3 length: 16 amino acids. Losses at the gene ends were 2 bases for V and 2 bases for J; bases not matched to a gene: 6. Looked up from germline, CDR1 is SGHAT and CDR2 is FQNNGV. The CDR3 here is CASSLSRDRAQETQYF. The CDR3 nucleotides read TGTGCCAGCAGCTTATCCAGGGACAGGGCGCAAGAGACCCAGTACTTC.

A remark on this clone: A junction end diverges from the germline sequence, so it may reflect a read error. The J gene is TRBJ1-1, the V gene TRBV25-1, with D maybe TRBD1 (5 bases). Germline CDR1 is MGHDK and CDR2 is SYGVNS. The CDR3 spans 14 residues. The CDR3 is CASSELRGNAEAFF. The CDR3 coding sequence is TGTGCCAGCAGTGAACTCCGGGGGAACGCTGAAGCTTTCTTT.

This clone was seen ten or more times. The chain links TRBV9 to TRBJ2-1; D is possibly TRBD2 (6 bases). CDR1 is SGDLS and CDR2 is YYNGEE in the germline V gene. V lost 3 bases and J lost 1, with 14 bases in between. This CDR3 is built from 16 residues. The DNA for the CDR3 is TGTGCCAGCAGCGAGGGTTCTAGCGTTTCCTACAATGAGCAGTTCTTC. This codes for CASSEGSSVSYNEQFF.

The rearrangement joins TRBV2 to TRBJ1-6; D is ambiguous. V shed 6 bases and J shed 7 bases, with 16 bases lying between them. The CDR3 runs 15 residues. Germline V CDR1 and CDR2: SNHLY, FYNNEI. The CDR3 is CASRDGPLLNSPLHF. CDR3 coding DNA: TGTGCCAGCAGGGACGGACCGCTCCTCAATTCACCCCTCCACTTT. Combining the CDR3 with reference TRBV2 and TRBJ1-6 gives the whole variable domain EPEVTQTPSHQVTQMGQEVILRCVPISNHLYFYWYRQILGQKVEFLVSFYNNEISEKSEIFDDQFSVERPDGSNFTLKIRSTKLEDSAMYFCASRDGPLLNSPLHFGNGTRLTVT.

The rearrangement uses TRBV9 and TRBJ2-1; no definite D call. V lost 0 bases and J 4 bases, leaving 14 bases between the germline ends. The CDR3 spans 16 residues. The germline V gene has CDR1 SGDLS and CDR2 YYNGEE. Written as DNA, the CDR3 is TGTGCCAGCAGCGTAGCTACGGCACTTACTTACAATGAGCAGTTCTTC. Protein: CASSVATALTYNEQFF.

V gene TRBV7-3 combines with J gene TRBJ2-2, with D uncertain. There are 12 residues in the CDR3. The V end lost 3 bases, the J end lost 8 bases, and 7 bases lay between the germline ends. In germline, CDR1 is SGHTA, CDR2 FQGTGA. CDR3 DNA sequence: TGTGCCAGCAGCTTGGGTAGAGGGGAGCTGTTTTTT. It translates to CASSLGRGELFF.

The chain employs TRBV29-1 and TRBJ1-2; possible D gene TRBD1, 6 bases. V was trimmed by 6 bases and J by 6 bases, leaving 11 bases between them. The CDR3 has 11 amino acids. Germline loops: CDR1 SQVTM, CDR2 ANQGSEA. CDR3 amino acids: CSVMGGDGYTF. CDR3 sequence (DNA): TGCAGCGTGATGGGGGGCGATGGCTACACCTTC. Filled out from reference TRBV29-1 and TRBJ1-2, the complete variable domain reads SAVISQKPSRDICQRGTSLTIQCQVDSQVTMMFWYRQQPGQSLTLIATANQGSEATYESGFVIDKFPISRPNLTFSTLTVSNMSPEDSSIYLCSVMGGDGYTFGSGTRLTVV.

V and J are TRBV4-3 and TRBJ2-3; D unclear. Germline V lookup: CDR1 LGHNA, CDR2 YSLEER. Trimming left V 0 bases short and J 0 bases short, with 7 bases between. The CDR3 sequence is 15 residues long. The CDR3 is CASSQDTPSTDTQYF. DNA for the CDR3: TGCGCCAGCAGCCAAGATACCCCGAGCACAGATACGCAGTATTTT.

The rearrangement links TRBV6-5 to TRBJ2-1; 14 nucleotides line up with TRBD2. The CDR3 spans 15 residues. V trimming: 5 bases; J trimming: 7 bases; junction bases outside the gene matches: 4. Looked up from germline, CDR1 is MNHEY and CDR2 is SVGAGI. CDR3 bases: TGTGCCAGCAGTCCCGGGACTAGCGGGAGTAATGAGCAGTTCTTC. It encodes CASSPGTSGSNEQFF.

The chain has TRBV7-6 and TRBJ2-3; D remains ambiguous. Trimming stripped 0 bases from V and 1 base from J, with 8 bases between. The CDR3 is 15 residues long. Per the germline V gene, CDR1 is SGHVS and CDR2 is FNYEAQ. The CDR3: CASSLARAGTDTQYF. The CDR3 DNA reads as TGTGCCAGCAGCTTAGCTCGAGCAGGCACAGATACGCAGTATTTT.

The CDR3 DNA reads as TGTGCCAGCAGCCAACAAAACAGGGCCGGGGAGCTGTTTTTT. Encoded protein: CASSQQNRAGELFF. V is TRBV7-3 and J is TRBJ2-2; TRBD1 is a possible D gene (6 bases). This CDR3 has 14 amino acids. Germline assignment: CDR1 SGHTA and CDR2 FQGTGA. Trimming removed 5 bases at V and 6 bases at J, with 13 bases between.

The chain carries TRBV25-1 and TRBJ1-4, with 8 bases matching TRBD1. CDR1 is MGHDK, CDR2 SYGVNS, per germline. Trimming removed 3 bases from V and 4 bases from J; junction bases left unmatched: 10. The CDR3 extends over 17 amino acids. This chain's CDR3 is CASSDPGQGLGNEKLFF. The CDR3, as DNA: TGTGCCAGCAGTGACCCCGGACAGGGCCTCGGTAATGAAAAACTGTTTTTT.

The CDR3 spells CASSRRWNEKLFF. In nucleotides, the CDR3 is TGTGCCAGCAGTAGACGGTGGAATGAAAAACTGTTTTTT. The chain employs TRBV6-5 and TRBJ1-4; D call uncertain. The germline V gene encodes CDR1 MNHEY and CDR2 SVGAGI. The V and J ends lost 5 bases and 5 bases respectively, with 9 bases between them. The CDR3 is 13 residues long.

The genes are TRBV28 and TRBJ1-5, with D possibly being TRBD1 (5 bases). Deletions cut 6 bases from V and 0 bases from J, with 18 bases between. The CDR3 loop spans 17 amino acids. Germline CDR1 reads MDHEN; CDR2 reads SYDVKM. CDR3 coding DNA: TGTGCCAGCAGATTGCCCAGGGCAGGATATAGCAATCAGCCCCAGCATTTT. Translating gives CASRLPRAGYSNQPQHF.

The CDR3 loop reads CASSNTGLGNTIYF. The CDR3 region has the DNA TGTGCCAGCAGCAATACAGGGTTAGGAAACACCATATATTTT. This chain connects TRBV5-4 to TRBJ1-3, with D tentatively TRBD1 (6 bases). The V end lost 4 bases, the J end lost 4 bases, and 12 bases lay between the germline ends. The CDR3 sequence is 14 residues long. Germline V gene lookup returns CDR1 SGHNT and CDR2 YYREEE (reference sequence).

This chain connects TRBV6-5 to TRBJ1-2; the match to TRBD1 covers 7 bases. Trimming took 6 bases from V and 7 from J; bases not matched to a gene: 8. The germline V gene encodes CDR1 MNHEY and CDR2 SVGAGI. This CDR3 region has 13 residues. This chain's CDR3 is CASSPGTESGYTF. The CDR3 DNA follows: TGTGCCAGCAGCCCCGGGACAGAAAGTGGCTACACCTTC.

The rearrangement uses TRBV6-6 and TRBJ1-1, with a weak D call TRBD1 (5 bases). CDR3 length equals 16 residues. V was cut by 2 bases and J by 1 base, with 14 bases left in between. Germline-derived CDR1 and CDR2 are MNHNY and SVGAGI (reference sequence). The chain's CDR3 is CASSYDFGGTNTEAFF. The CDR3 coding sequence is TGTGCCAGCAGTTACGATTTCGGGGGGACGAACACTGAAGCTTTCTTT.

This chain links TRBV27 with TRBJ2-7, with D possibly matching TRBD1 (5 bases). The ends were cut back, 5 bases at V and 2 bases at J, with 10 bases in the middle. The CDR3 has 13 amino acids. Germline values: CDR1 MNHEY, CDR2 SMNVEV (reference sequence). Here the CDR3 reads CASSPRGTYEQYF. CDR3 in DNA: TGTGCCAGCAGTCCAAGGGGTACCTACGAGCAGTACTTC.

This clone was observed once. J is TRBJ1-2 and V is TRBV6-5; TRBD1 is a possible D gene (5 bases). The V end lost 2 bases, the J end lost 6 bases, and 10 bases lay between the germline ends. The CDR3 contains 13 residues. Looked up from germline, CDR1 is MNHEY and CDR2 is SVGAGI. Written as DNA, the CDR3 is TGTGCCAGCAGTTACGCGGGGCCCGATGGCTACACCTTC. Translated: CASSYAGPDGYTF.

The chain is built from TRBV15 and TRBJ1-6; D perhaps matches TRBD1 (6 bases). With 0 bases removed from V and 10 bases from J, the gap between germline ends came to 19 bases. The CDR3 contains 17 residues. Germline V gives CDR1 LNHNV, CDR2 YYDKDF (reference sequence). The CDR3 nucleotides read TGTGCCACCAGCAGAGATCAGATAGCGGGAGGGGGATCACCCCTCCACTTT. Protein sequence: CATSRDQIAGGGSPLHF.